A selection of T cell receptor beta chains follows, all from one sample in a study of blood T cell repertoires in COVID-19. Sequencing was performed with immunoSEQ multiplex PCR; in TCRdb, only in-frame clones are kept and a portion is missing. The repertoire holds approximately 130,000 clones, with more than 60% as singletons. Source material: peripheral blood. The receptor source for this set is a woman in her seventies with acute or convalescent COVID-19. CDR3s include the opening cysteine and the closing phenylalanine or tryptophan. A clone size is listed for some rows: how often the clone was seen (once, few, many), or a class if it is expanded.

J gene	clone size	V gene	CDR3 protein
TRBJ2-1	NA	TRBV9	CASSTETYNEQFF
TRBJ1-5	few	TRBV27	CASKAGWGSNQPQHF
TRBJ2-2	NA	TRBV6-5	CASRNLAGDPGELFF
TRBJ2-3	NA	TRBV6-4	CASSDEETGSTDTQYF
TRBJ2-7	NA	TRBV7-3	CASSPNPGLADTYEQYF
TRBJ1-3	NA	TRBV9	CASSFYGGSGNTIYF
TRBJ2-5	NA	TRBV29-1	CSVAPLAGGALLQETQYF
TRBJ2-7	NA	TRBV11-2	CASSLEGTETYEQYF
TRBJ2-3	NA	TRBV7-2	CASSFGGATDTQYF
TRBJ2-7	NA	TRBV7-2	CASSWPNYEQYF
TRBJ2-5	NA	TRBV6-6	CASSYTSTQETQYF
TRBJ2-2	NA	TRBV7-2	CASSLLSTGELFF
TRBJ2-7	few	TRBV6-1	CASSEAWGVSYEQYF
TRBJ2-7	NA	TRBV11-2	CASSMTGHEQYF
TRBJ2-1	NA	TRBV10-3	CAISESGLAVSYNEQFF
TRBJ1-1	NA	TRBV12-3/TRBV12-4	CASSLGAGWVAFF
TRBJ2-1	NA	TRBV4-1	CASSQEFAASGDNEQFF
TRBJ2-1	NA	TRBV29-1	CSVDRVAGGPQQFF
TRBJ2-7	NA	TRBV23-1	CASSQPFRDRDYEQYF
TRBJ2-3	NA	TRBV18	CASSPVTSGTDTQYF
TRBJ2-5	NA	TRBV30	CAWSVGGRQTQYF
TRBJ2-3	NA	TRBV5-4	CASSPQGAIDTQYF
TRBJ2-7	NA	TRBV11-2	CASSLAGRGIGEQYF
TRBJ2-7	NA	TRBV10-3	CAIGSSGSAYEQYF
TRBJ2-3	NA	TRBV5-5	CASSLTLAGTDTQYF
TRBJ2-4	NA	TRBV21-1	CASSKVGGKAKNIQYF
TRBJ2-6	NA	TRBV7-9	CASSLAFGTGSGANVLTF
TRBJ2-7	few	TRBV7-2	CASSYFIGRQGNEQYF
TRBJ2-5	NA	TRBV2	CASRAGRRFTQYF
TRBJ1-2	NA	TRBV11-2	CASSLLGEAYGYTF
TRBJ2-7	NA	TRBV28	CASSPTTGEGYEQYF
TRBJ2-1	NA	TRBV2	CASSEDRGFYNEQFF
TRBJ2-7	NA	TRBV11-1	CASSLQSSGSGDEQYF
TRBJ2-1	NA	TRBV19	CASSIDAGSLILNEQFF
TRBJ2-7	NA	TRBV15	CATSRRQGADEQYF
TRBJ2-2	few	TRBV19	CASSGSGSWAGELFF
TRBJ2-2	few	TRBV28	CASGIGADTGELFF
TRBJ1-2	NA	TRBV6-6	CASSFSGTSNGYTF
TRBJ2-1	few	TRBV4-3	CASSQFSGGGYNEQFF
TRBJ1-2	few	TRBV4-3	CASSQEFGVRPGGYGYTF
TRBJ2-5	few	TRBV7-9	CASSLLSGGLETQYF
TRBJ2-1	NA	TRBV7-3	CASSLTGSGRANEQFF
TRBJ2-7	NA	TRBV3-1/TRBV3-2	CASSRAGEGYEQYF
TRBJ1-6	NA	TRBV3-1/TRBV3-2	CASSPSGGERSPLHF
TRBJ1-2	NA	TRBV7-9	CASSLGRSYGYTF
TRBJ1-1	few	TRBV12-3/TRBV12-4	CASSLSMNTEAFF
TRBJ2-3	NA	TRBV5-1	CASQGGGGRTDTQYF
TRBJ2-3	NA	TRBV3-1/TRBV3-2	CASRRTSGGSTDTQYF
TRBJ1-2	NA	TRBV7-9	CASSRDHIYGYTF
TRBJ1-1	NA	TRBV29-1	CSVEEHRGNEAFF
TRBJ2-1	once	TRBV9	CASSVVGGGPDNEQFF
TRBJ2-5	few	TRBV7-2	CASTDGGGGWETQYF
TRBJ1-1	NA	TRBV18	CASSPTHNTEAFF
TRBJ1-1	NA	TRBV2	CASSEAHIPGKAFF
TRBJ1-5	NA	TRBV12-5	CASGLSPFLLQHF